The next 30 T cell receptor beta chains were all read from a single sample in a study of T-cell reconstitution after alpha-beta-depleted transplantation in children. Preparing the TCRbeta library involved the use of unique molecular identifiers. TCRdb itself ran the PCR reads through MiXCR, one entry per CDR3 protein. The sample contains around 450,000 distinct CDR3 sequences, 10% to 13% of which appear only once. Sequenced material: PBMCs, taken before TCRalphabeta/CD19-depleted stem cell transplant. These receptors were taken from a child between 2 and 9 years old with inherited bone marrow failure, due to receive a stem cell transplant.

This clonotype appeared a few times. The V call is TRBV5-1, the J call TRBJ2-2; D remains ambiguous. V gave up 5 bases and J gave up 0 bases, with 17 bases separating them. CDR1 is SGHRS and CDR2 is YFSETQ in the germline V gene. The CDR3 has 17 amino acids. This chain's CDR3 is CASSPLLSPSNTGELFF. For the CDR3, the DNA is TGCGCCAGCAGTCCACTTCTTTCACCTTCGAACACCGGGGAGCTGTTTTTT.

As regards this clonotype: Since a much larger clone is just one base distant, this may be a read error. The rearrangement joins TRBV10-3 to TRBJ2-5; D may match TRBD1 or TRBD2 (5 bases each). The germline gives CDR1 ENHRY, CDR2 SYGVKD. CDR3 size: 15 residues. As DNA, the CDR3 is TGTGCCATCAGGCCGGGACCCTCTAGGCCAGAGACCCGGTACTTC. It encodes CAIRPGPSRPETRYF.

This clonotype was observed at least ten times. The chain joins TRBV27 to TRBJ1-2; 8 positions match TRBD1. CDR3 size: 15 residues. CDR1 is MNHEY, CDR2 SMNVEV, per germline (reference sequence). V shed 3 bases, J shed 4 bases, and the junction held 7 bases outside the gene matches. CDR3 residues: CASSFQGAFGYGYTF. The CDR3 DNA sequence: TGTGCCAGCAGTTTTCAGGGGGCCTTCGGCTATGGCTACACCTTC.

The sample holds a few counts of this clonotype. This sequence joins TRBV7-2 and TRBJ2-2, with D tentatively TRBD1 or TRBD2 (6 bases each). This CDR3 region has 17 residues. The germline V gene encodes CDR1 SGHTA and CDR2 FQGNSA. The V end was cut by 5 bases, the J end by 1 base, with 17 bases between. The CDR3 bases are TGTGCCAGCAGCCAAAGTCGGGGGCCAAAGAACACCGGGGAGCTGTTTTTT. As protein: CASSQSRGPKNTGELFF.

This clonotype came up many times. The chain links TRBV6-5 to TRBJ2-1; perhaps TRBD2 as D (5 bases). The CDR3 runs to 13 residues. Between the trimmed V and J ends, which lost 2 bases and 5 bases, there was a span of 7 bases. Germline loops: CDR1 MNHEY, CDR2 SVGAGI. CDR3 DNA sequence: TGTGCCAGCAGTTACCAACTAGACAATGAGCAGTTCTTC. Amino acid sequence: CASSYQLDNEQFF.

Ten or more counts support this clonotype. This chain links TRBV28 with TRBJ2-1, with 11 bases lining up with TRBD2. Germline CDR1 reads MDHEN; CDR2 reads SYDVKM. This CDR3 is 22 amino acids long. V was pared by 8 bases and J by 0 bases, with 24 bases of the junction left unmatched. The CDR3 coding sequence is TGTGCCAGCGCCGGGACAGGAAGACTAGCGGGAAAGGGCAAGGGCTCCTACAATGAGCAGTTCTTC. Protein: CASAGTGRLAGKGKGSYNEQFF.

This clonotype has a count of ten or more. CDR3: CASSYSIGSGTQTQYF. The DNA for the CDR3 is TGTGCCAGCAGTTACTCGATTGGTAGCGGGACACAGACCCAGTACTTC. V gene TRBV6-5 combines with J gene TRBJ2-5, with TRBD2 matching 8 bases. CDR3 size: 16 residues. V dropped 0 bases and J dropped 6; count of bases not matched to a gene: 9. CDR1 and CDR2 from the germline V gene are MNHEY and SVGAGI.

In this sample, this clonotype turned up a few times. This CDR3 reads CSVKTGGDRSFTYEQYF. CDR3 DNA sequence: TGCAGCGTTAAAACAGGTGGGGACAGATCCTTCACCTACGAGCAGTACTTC. The rearrangement uses TRBV29-1 and TRBJ2-7; 7 positions agree with TRBD1. V shed 5 bases, J shed 2 bases, and the junction held 18 bases outside the gene matches. CDR3 size: 17 residues. The germline V gene has CDR1 SQVTM and CDR2 ANQGSEA.

This clonotype was found many times. J is TRBJ2-3 and V is TRBV29-1, with D possibly matching TRBD1 (5 bases). Germline V lookup: CDR1 SQVTM, CDR2 ANQGSEA. V was clipped by 6 bases and J by 4 bases, with 11 bases between them. The CDR3 runs 12 residues. The CDR3 DNA reads TGCAGCGTCGCCCAGGGTCCAGATACGCAGTATTTT. This gives the protein CSVAQGPDTQYF.

This clonotype was seen at least ten times. CDR3 sequence reads: CASSPTPSYEQYF. The DNA for the CDR3 is TGCGCCAGCAGCCCTACCCCGAGCTACGAGCAGTACTTC. The chain joins TRBV5-1 to TRBJ2-7; D is unresolved. This CDR3 spans 13 amino acids. Germline V gene sequence: CDR1 SGHRS, CDR2 YFSETQ. Deletions cut 4 bases from V and 3 bases from J, with 11 bases between.

This clonotype was seen repeatedly, ten times or more. The rearrangement uses TRBV20-1 and TRBJ1-4, with 9 bases aligning to TRBD1. V gave up 3 bases and J gave up 8 bases; unmatched junction bases: 4. CDR3 size: 13 residues. The V gene's germline CDR1 is DFQATT and CDR2 SNEGSKA (reference sequence). CDR3 in amino acids: CSASGTGREKLFF. In DNA form, the CDR3 reads TGCAGTGCTAGCGGGACAGGGCGGGAAAAACTGTTTTTT.

This clonotype showed up just a few times. The CDR3 DNA reads as TGTGCCAGCCCAGGGACAGGAGACGCCCGGTACGGCAGCAATCAGCCCCAGCATTTT. Its protein product is CASPGTGDARYGSNQPQHF. V and J are TRBV28 and TRBJ1-5; 8 bases are a match to TRBD1. CDR1 is MDHEN and CDR2 is SYDVKM in the germline V gene. This CDR3 is 19 amino acids long. J gave up 1 base and V 8 bases, and 19 bases lay outside the gene matches.

In its sample, this clonotype was seen many times. Germline and junction disagree at one end, which may indicate a read error. This chain joins TRBV7-9 and TRBJ2-2, with D possibly being TRBD2 (5 bases). Looked up from germline, CDR1 is SEHNR and CDR2 is FQNEAQ (reference sequence). CDR3 length: 15 residues. CDR3 protein: CASSLAHSNTGELFF. The DNA of the CDR3 is TGTGCCAGCAGCCTAGCACACTCGAACACCGGGGAGCTGTTTTTT.

Many counts were recorded for this clonotype. The chain employs TRBV7-2 and TRBJ2-1, with a possible D match to TRBD2 (6 bases). The ends were cut back, 5 bases at V and 10 bases at J, with 18 bases in the middle. The CDR3 is 14 amino acids. The germline V gene encodes CDR1 SGHTA and CDR2 FQGNSA. CDR3 in amino acids: CASSPSEGGAEQFF. The DNA for the CDR3 is TGTGCCAGCAGCCCGTCAGAGGGCGGGGCGGAGCAGTTCTTC.

This clonotype was recorded at least ten times. The chain recombines TRBV18 with TRBJ1-4; D is unclear. The germline V gene has CDR1 KGHSH and CDR2 LQKENI. With 1 base removed from V and 0 bases from J, the gap between germline ends came to 12 bases. The CDR3 is made up of 17 amino acids. The chain's CDR3 is CASSPLLNSATNEKLFF. The CDR3 DNA sequence: TGTGCCAGCTCACCACTCCTAAACTCTGCAACTAATGAAAAACTGTTTTTT.

This clonotype was seen many times. The CDR3 DNA sequence: TGCGCCAGCAGCCAAGAGAGCGGAACCTCCTACGAGCAGTACTTC. Translating gives CASSQESGTSYEQYF. The rearrangement joins TRBV4-3 to TRBJ2-7, with D possibly TRBD2 on 5 matching bases. The CDR3 totals 15 residues. The V end was cut by 0 bases, the J end by 0 bases, with 9 bases between. CDR1 is LGHNA, CDR2 YSLEER, per germline.

This clonotype was recorded once. The CDR3 nucleotides are TGTGCCATCAGTGATTTTGGCAGGGGGGGATTAGCCTCCCTACGGCAGTACTTC. Amino acids: CAISDFGRGGLASLRQYF. This chain uses TRBV10-3 with TRBJ2-7; D might be TRBD1 or TRBD2, each matching 7 bases. V lost 3 bases, J lost 9 bases, and 30 bases lay in between. CDR1 is ENHRY and CDR2 is SYGVKD in the germline V gene. This CDR3 spans 18 amino acids.

In this sample, this clonotype turned up many times. The chain links TRBV2 to TRBJ2-5; 7 bases agree with TRBD2. This CDR3 has 14 amino acids. Germline-derived CDR1 and CDR2 are SNHLY and FYNNEI. Germline trimming cut 6 bases from V and 1 base from J; bases unmatched to any gene: 5. DNA for the CDR3: TGTGCCAGCAGCCTACTAGCGCTCCAAGAGACCCAGTACTTC. This codes for CASSLLALQETQYF.

This clonotype was seen ten or more times. The junction differs from germline at one of its ends, possibly a read error. This chain links TRBV3-1 with TRBJ2-1; 11 bases match TRBD2. From germline, CDR1 is LGHDT and CDR2 YNNKEL (reference sequence). The length of the CDR3 is 13 residues. This CDR3 reads CASSQDNSGRVLF. The CDR3 DNA reads TGTGCCAGCAGCCAAGATAATAGCGGGAGGGTCCTCTTC.

This clonotype was observed many times. The chain has TRBV3-1 and TRBJ2-7, with 9 bases matching TRBD1. This CDR3 has 14 residues. Germline CDR1 and CDR2: LGHDT and YNNKEL (reference sequence). The V gene end was trimmed by 4 bases and the J gene end by 7 bases; junction bases not matched to a gene: 8. DNA of the CDR3: TGTGCCAGCAGCCTGGGACAGGGAGGCTGGGAGCAGTACTTC. It specifies CASSLGQGGWEQYF.

V usage is TRBV12-3 or TRBV12-4 and J usage is TRBJ2-1, with TRBD1 matching 10 bases. J was trimmed by 6 bases and V by 3 bases; bases with no gene match: 2. The length of the CDR3 is 14 residues. CDR3 sequence reads: CASSFGTGVNEQFF. As DNA, the CDR3 is TGTGCCAGCAGTTTCGGGACAGGGGTCAATGAGCAGTTCTTC.

The chain joins TRBV20-1 to TRBJ2-7, with TRBD2 identical over 13 bases. V lost 7 bases, J lost 0 bases, and 3 bases stayed unmatched. Germline values: CDR1 DFQATT, CDR2 SNEGSKA (reference sequence). This CDR3 comprises 14 residues. The CDR3 DNA sequence: TGCAGTGTACTAGCGGGAGGGCCCTCCTACGAGCAGTACTTC. Encoded protein: CSVLAGGPSYEQYF.

Ten or more counts support this clonotype. This chain connects TRBV5-1 to TRBJ2-5; no definite D call. Trimming pared 0 bases from V and 2 bases from J, leaving 5 bases between. The CDR3 length is 13 residues. The V gene's germline CDR1 is SGHRS and CDR2 YFSETQ. The CDR3 DNA follows: TGCGCCAGCAGCTTGGTTGGTCAAGAGACCCAGTACTTC. The encoded protein is CASSLVGQETQYF.

The chain carries TRBV20-1 and TRBJ2-1; 9 nucleotides align to TRBD2. Looked up from germline, CDR1 is DFQATT and CDR2 is SNEGSKA (reference sequence). V lost 2 bases and J lost 11; bases outside the gene matches: 7. CDR3 length equals 13 residues. CDR3 loop: CSARRRGGNKQFF. The CDR3 nucleotides are TGCAGTGCTAGAAGGCGGGGGGGGAATAAGCAGTTCTTC.

Many counts were recorded for this clonotype. The genes are TRBV6-5 and TRBJ2-7, with a weak D call TRBD2 (6 bases). This CDR3 region has 11 residues. The germline V and J ends were trimmed by 10 bases and 10 bases, with 17 bases remaining between them. Germline loops: CDR1 MNHEY, CDR2 SVGAGI. CDR3 sequence (DNA): TGTGCCACCCGCGCAGGGACTTCTCAGTACTTC. Translating gives CATRAGTSQYF.

A few counts support this clonotype. The chain recombines TRBV11-1 with TRBJ2-7; 13 bases agree with TRBD2. CDR3 length: 19 amino acids. V shed 5 bases, J shed 4 bases, and the junction held 17 bases outside the gene matches. The germline V gene has CDR1 SGHAT and CDR2 FQDESV (reference sequence). The CDR3 sequence is CASSPRTSGRGGVVYEQYF. The CDR3 nucleotides read TGTGCCAGCAGCCCCCGGACTAGCGGGAGAGGGGGTGTCGTTTACGAGCAGTACTTC.

This clonotype has a handful of counts. The chain uses TRBV7-2 and TRBJ2-3; perhaps D is TRBD1 or TRBD2 (5 bases each). CDR3 length equals 15 residues. Germline loops: CDR1 SGHTA, CDR2 FQGNSA. Trimming removed 6 bases at V and 6 bases at J, with 19 bases between. CDR3 protein: CASRYSGTTEDTQYF. CDR3 DNA: TGTGCCAGCAGGTACTCCGGGACCACCGAGGATACGCAGTATTTT. Supplemented by reference TRBV7-2 and TRBJ2-3, the full variable domain reads GAGVSQSPSNKVTEKGKDVELRCDPISGHTALYWYRQSLGQGLEFLIYFQGNSAPDKSGLPSDRFSAERTGGSVSTLTIQRTQQEDSAVYLCASRYSGTTEDTQYFGPGTRLTVL.

This clonotype was counted many times. The chain links TRBV15 to TRBJ2-1; D possibly corresponds to TRBD1 (6 bases). The V and J ends lost 3 bases and 4 bases respectively, with 13 bases between them. From germline, CDR1 is LNHNV and CDR2 YYDKDF (reference sequence). This CDR3 comprises 15 residues. Written as DNA, the CDR3 is TGTGCCACCAGCAGCTACAGGGAGTCGTACAATGAGCAGTTCTTC. This translates into CATSSYRESYNEQFF.

This clonotype was found many times. The CDR3 is CASSQDRQSYNEQFF. CDR3 nucleotide sequence: TGTGCCAGCAGCCAAGATCGACAGTCCTACAATGAGCAGTTCTTC. V gene TRBV3-1 combines with J gene TRBJ2-1, with a possible D match to TRBD1 (5 bases). The germline V and J ends were trimmed by 0 bases and 1 base, with 7 bases remaining between them. The CDR3 is made up of 15 amino acids. Per germline, CDR1 LGHDT and CDR2 YNNKEL (reference sequence).

This clonotype was detected ten times or more. The gene calls are TRBV9 and TRBJ2-7; 7 bases line up with TRBD1. This CDR3 contains 15 residues. Germline V CDR1 and CDR2: SGDLS, YYNGEE. V shed 1 base and J 0 bases; nucleotides not matched to a gene: 4. CDR3 amino acids: CASSVRTGPSYEQYF. In nucleotides, the CDR3 is TGTGCCAGCAGCGTAAGGACAGGACCCTCCTACGAGCAGTACTTC. Full variable domain (remainder filled in from reference TRBV9 and TRBJ2-7): DSGVTQTPKHLITATGQRVTLRCSPRSGDLSVYWYQQSLDQGLQFLIQYYNGEERAKGNILERFSAQQFPDLHSELNLSSLELGDSALYFCASSVRTGPSYEQYFGPGTRLTVT.